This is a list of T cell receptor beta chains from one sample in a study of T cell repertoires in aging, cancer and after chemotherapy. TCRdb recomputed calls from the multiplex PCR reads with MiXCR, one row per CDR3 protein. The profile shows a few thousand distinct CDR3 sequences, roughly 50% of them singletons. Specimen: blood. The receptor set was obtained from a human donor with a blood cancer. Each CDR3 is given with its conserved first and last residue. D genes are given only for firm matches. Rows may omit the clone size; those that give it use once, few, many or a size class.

CASSLGGTTLRYEQYF | TGTGCCAGCAGTTTGGGTGGGACTACACTCCGTTACGAGCAGTACTTC | TRBJ2-7 | TRBV12-3/TRBV12-4 | TRBD2 | NA
CAWSRDSLLEQFF | TGTGCCTGGAGTCGGGACAGCCTTCTTGAGCAGTTCTTC | TRBJ2-1 | TRBV30 | TRBD1 | few
CASRSGRGQDEQYF | TGTGCCAGCAGATCGGGAAGGGGGCAGGACGAGCAGTACTTC | TRBJ2-7 | TRBV12-3/TRBV12-4 | TRBD1 | NA
CAVAPGLAGVDTQYF | TGTGCCGTAGCACCGGGACTAGCGGGCGTAGATACGCAGTATTTT | TRBJ2-3 | TRBV6-5 | TRBD2 | NA
CAWSPITDEQYF | TGTGCCTGGAGCCCTATCACTGACGAGCAGTACTTC | TRBJ2-7 | TRBV30 | NA | hyperexpanded
CARSFSGCTDTQYF | TGTGCCAGAAGCTTCTCCGGCTGCACAGATACGCAGTATTTT | TRBJ2-3 | TRBV7-3 | NA | NA
CASSSYRDGTDTQYF | TGTGCCAGCAGCTCCTACAGGGACGGCACAGATACGCAGTATTTT | TRBJ2-3 | TRBV11-3 | NA | NA
CAWSLSTGDYGYTF | TGTGCCTGGAGCCTATCCACAGGGGACTATGGCTACACCTTC | TRBJ1-2 | TRBV30 | TRBD1 | NA
CSARADPRGQDTQYF | TGCAGTGCTAGAGCTGACCCCAGGGGGCAAGATACGCAGTATTTT | TRBJ2-3 | TRBV20-1 | TRBD1 | NA
CASRQGHGYTF | TGTGCCAGCCGACAGGGCCACGGCTACACCTTC | TRBJ1-2 | TRBV5-6 | TRBD1 | NA
CATSRTNDRGPFSAFTYEQYF | TGTGCCACCAGCAGAACCAATGACAGGGGGCCTTTTTCCGCGTTCACCTACGAGCAGTACTTC | TRBJ2-7 | TRBV15 | TRBD1 | NA
CSVVGWQGVDYGYTF | TGCAGCGTTGTAGGATGGCAAGGAGTCGACTATGGCTACACCTTC | TRBJ1-2 | TRBV29-1 | NA | few
CSARGGFSNEQFF | TGCAGTGCTAGGGGCGGATTTTCTAATGAGCAGTTCTTC | TRBJ2-1 | TRBV20-1 | NA | large
CSVDEAGGNTIYF | TGCAGCGTTGATGAGGCCGGTGGAAACACCATATATTTT | TRBJ1-3 | TRBV29-1 | NA | NA
CASSQGLAKVETQYF | TGTGCCAGCAGCCAGGGACTAGCAAAAGTGGAGACCCAGTACTTC | TRBJ2-5 | TRBV7-2 | TRBD2 | few
CASSGGTVLNYGYTF | TGTGCCAGTAGTGGGGGGACAGTCCTTAACTATGGCTACACCTTC | TRBJ1-2 | TRBV19 | TRBD1 | once
CSASRGLAGSYNEQFF | TGCAGTGCTAGCCGGGGACTAGCGGGATCTTATAATGAGCAGTTCTTC | TRBJ2-1 | TRBV20-1 | TRBD2 | NA
CASSPRQGRINEQFF | TGTGCCAGCAGCCCCCGACAGGGTAGGATCAATGAGCAGTTCTTC | TRBJ2-1 | TRBV12-3/TRBV12-4 | TRBD1 | few
CASSLVRALSYEQYF | TGTGCCAGCAGCTTAGTTAGGGCCCTCTCCTACGAGCAGTACTTC | TRBJ2-7 | TRBV7-2 | NA | NA
CASSLPPGQDYGYTF | TGTGCCAGCAGCTTACCCCCGGGACAGGATTATGGCTACACCTTC | TRBJ1-2 | TRBV11-3 | TRBD1 | NA
CASSLAGLSTDTQYF | TGTGCCAGCAGCTTGGCGGGACTTAGCACAGATACGCAGTATTTT | TRBJ2-3 | TRBV5-6 | NA | NA
CSTSPGQLGTDTQYF | TGCAGCACATCCCCGGGACAGCTAGGGACAGATACGCAGTATTTT | TRBJ2-3 | TRBV29-1 | TRBD1 | NA
CASSLMGQNTGELFF | TGTGCCAGCAGCTTGATGGGACAGAACACCGGGGAGCTGTTTTTT | TRBJ2-2 | TRBV5-6 | NA | few
CASSITIHGNQPQHF | TGTGCCAGTAGTATTACAATACACGGCAATCAGCCCCAGCATTTT | TRBJ1-5 | TRBV19 | NA | NA
CASSYSVVAGEGEQYF | TGTGCCAGCAGTTACTCGGTGGTAGCGGGAGAGGGCGAGCAGTACTTC | TRBJ2-7 | TRBV6-1 | TRBD2 | NA
CASSRGQNNYGYTF | TGTGCCAGCTCGAGAGGACAGAATAACTATGGCTACACCTTC | TRBJ1-2 | TRBV6-1 | NA | NA
CSVGRGAVSDTQYF | TGCAGCGTGGGGCGGGGGGCCGTATCAGATACGCAGTATTTT | TRBJ2-3 | TRBV29-1 | TRBD2 | medium-sized
CSARDSSAGGSYEQYF | TGCAGTGCTAGAGATAGTTCAGCGGGAGGCTCCTACGAGCAGTACTTC | TRBJ2-7 | TRBV20-1 | TRBD2 | NA
CAWSGTYIGYTF | TGTGCCTGGAGTGGGACCTACATTGGCTACACCTTC | TRBJ1-2 | TRBV30 | NA | few
CASSVSGGGTDTQYF | TGTGCCAGCAGCGTCTCCGGGGGGGGCACAGATACGCAGTATTTT | TRBJ2-3 | TRBV11-3 | TRBD2 | NA
CAWNPVGQEPSAGQYF | TGTGCCTGGAATCCCGTCGGACAGGAACCCTCCGCGGGGCAGTACTTC | TRBJ2-7 | TRBV30 | TRBD1 | NA
CSVTYGYTF | TGCAGCGTGACCTATGGCTACACCTTC | TRBJ1-2 | TRBV29-1 | NA | large
CAITAGPTYEQYF | TGTGCCATCACGGCAGGGCCAACCTACGAGCAGTACTTC | TRBJ2-7 | TRBV6-6 | NA | NA
CAWSVGMSGVTDTQYF | TGTGCCTGGAGTGTAGGGATGTCGGGAGTCACAGATACGCAGTATTTT | TRBJ2-3 | TRBV30 | NA | few
CATSLSTYNEQFF | TGTGCCACCAGTTTATCAACCTACAATGAGCAGTTCTTC | TRBJ2-1 | TRBV15 | NA | NA
CASSPPSSAAFF | TGTGCCAGCAGTCCCCCGTCATCGGCAGCTTTCTTT | TRBJ1-1 | TRBV6-5 | NA | NA
CASSGDTTISLHF | TGTGCCAGCAGTGGCGACACTACTATTTCCCTCCACTTT | TRBJ1-6 | TRBV6-1 | NA | NA
CASSWAGGNSPLHF | TGTGCCAGCAGTTGGGCAGGGGGCAATTCACCCCTCCACTTT | TRBJ1-6 | TRBV12-3/TRBV12-4 | TRBD1 | NA
CASRGTSGVYSPLHF | TGTGCCAGCAGAGGGACTTCAGGGGTTTATTCACCCCTCCACTTT | TRBJ1-6 | TRBV6-5 | NA | NA
CASSSRSREGDNEQFF | TGTGCCAGCAGTTCGAGGTCGCGGGAGGGTGACAATGAGCAGTTCTTC | TRBJ2-1 | TRBV6-2/TRBV6-3 | TRBD2 | NA
CASSWGAGGDTQYF | TGTGCCAGCAGCTGGGGGGCCGGGGGAGATACGCAGTATTTT | TRBJ2-3 | TRBV5-6 | NA | NA
CAWSVLQDGYTF | TGTGCCTGGAGTGTACTCCAAGATGGCTACACCTTC | TRBJ1-2 | TRBV30 | NA | NA
CASSLAMMGRGGTQYF | TGTGCCAGCAGCTTAGCAATGATGGGGAGAGGAGGGACCCAGTACTTT | TRBJ2-5 | TRBV7-2 | NA | NA